The source of this T cell receptor (beta chain) is a study of CD8+CD57+ T cells in acquired aplastic anemia. Study in general: The sorted CD4+ and CD8+ cells yielded an average around 3 ug of DNA. Study-level results: Roughly 30 was the count of CD8+ CDR3 sequences that patients shared with controls.

The TCR beta profiling, which covered VDJ combination and CDR3 sequence, was carried out using genomic DNA as the template. TCRdb reprocessed the reads with MiXCR, giving one entry per CDR3 protein. The table has 150,000 to 200,000 distinct CDR3 sequences, 63% seen once. The CDR3 covers 17 residues. From germline, CDR1 is LNHNV and CDR2 YYDKDF (reference sequence). V was clipped by 3 bases and J by 2 bases; unmatched bases: 10. All patients picked for sequencing had shown, by flow cytometry, an expansion of CD8+CD57+ cells. Each patient gave a blood sample that was collected before any therapy had been received. In this sample, this clonotype turned up a few times. Antigen specificity is unknown.

This sequence joins TRBV15 and TRBJ2-3; TRBD2 matches 8 bases. The specimen sequenced was sorted CD4+, CD8+, or CD8+CD57+ T cells (not recorded which) from PBMCs. The origin of this receptor is a human donor with aplastic anemia. The DNA for the CDR3 is TGTGCCACCAGCAGCCCCCTTGTAGCGGGACCCACAGATACGCAGTATTTT. Protein sequence: CATSSPLVAGPTDTQYF.